The 6 T cell receptor beta chains below all came from one sample that was sequenced in a study of T cells in Graves' hyperthyroidism and ophthalmopathy. TCR beta CDR3 regions were amplified from RNA. The HTBI primer set drove a first-round RT-PCR of the TCR CDR3. From the multiplex PCR reads, TCRdb called clonotypes with MiXCR, one entry per CDR3 protein. The table shows a few hundred thousand distinct CDR3 sequences, with roughly 18% occurring only once. Sequenced input: blood. All receptors come from a woman under 30 with Graves' ophthalmopathy.

This clonotype was recorded many times. The chain carries TRBV7-2 and TRBJ2-7; maybe TRBD2 (5 bases). Germline CDR1 is SGHTA and CDR2 is FQGNSA. V gave up 1 base and J gave up 4 bases, with 14 bases separating them. The length of the CDR3 is 15 residues. CDR3 residues: CASSLGGSPAYEQYF. The CDR3 coding sequence is TGTGCCAGCAGCTTAGGAGGGTCGCCGGCATACGAGCAGTACTTC.

This chain joins TRBV29-1 and TRBJ2-2; D gene uncertain. The germline CDR1 and CDR2 sequences are SQVTM and ANQGSEA. V lost 5 bases to trimming and J lost 3 bases, with 1 base between them. The CDR3 covers 10 residues. The CDR3: CSVYTGELFF. The CDR3 bases are TGCAGCGTTTACACCGGGGAGCTGTTTTTT.

This clonotype was seen repeatedly, ten times or more. V is TRBV20-1 and J is TRBJ2-3, with 8 bases identical to TRBD2. The germline CDR1 and CDR2 sequences are DFQATT and SNEGSKA (reference sequence). The length of the CDR3 is 14 residues. V trimming: 1 base; J trimming: 3 bases; junction bases outside the gene matches: 3. The CDR3 here is CSARVTGGTDTQYF. The CDR3 coding sequence is TGCAGTGCTAGAGTTACGGGAGGGACAGATACGCAGTATTTT.

This clonotype was found many times. The rearrangement joins TRBV7-2 to TRBJ2-2; possible D gene TRBD1, 5 bases. The germline V and J ends were trimmed by 5 bases and 8 bases, with 9 bases remaining between them. The CDR3 is 12 amino acids. Germline CDR1 and CDR2: SGHTA and FQGNSA. The CDR3 here is CASSQGLGELFF. Here the CDR3 DNA reads TGTGCCAGCAGCCAGGGCCTGGGGGAGCTGTTTTTT. The whole variable domain, filled in from reference TRBV7-2 and TRBJ2-2, reads GAGVSQSPSNKVTEKGKDVELRCDPISGHTALYWYRQSLGQGLEFLIYFQGNSAPDKSGLPSDRFSAERTGGSVSTLTIQRTQQEDSAVYLCASSQGLGELFFGEGSRLTVL.

This clonotype was seen a few times. This sequence joins TRBV4-1 and TRBJ1-5; perhaps TRBD1 as D (6 bases). The CDR3 totals 14 residues. Trimming left V 4 bases short and J 7 bases short, with 14 bases between. CDR1 is MGHRA, CDR2 YSYEKL, per germline. The CDR3 protein is CASSPQIGGQPQHF. CDR3 coding DNA: TGCGCCAGCAGCCCCCAAATTGGGGGCCAGCCCCAGCATTTT.

J is TRBJ2-2 and V is TRBV30; 8 nucleotides agree with TRBD1. J was trimmed by 9 bases and V by 3 bases; bases with no gene match: 15. Germline CDR1 and CDR2: GTSNPN and SVGIG (reference sequence). CDR3 length equals 16 residues. The CDR3 loop is CAWRLPRAGGRWELFF. CDR3 in DNA: TGTGCCTGGAGGCTACCACGGGCAGGGGGCCGTTGGGAGCTGTTTTTT. The variable domain in full, completed from reference TRBV30 and TRBJ2-2, reads SQTIHQWPATLVQPVGSPLSLECTVEGTSNPNLYWYRQAAGRGLQLLFYSVGIGQISSEVPQNLSASRPQDRQFILSSKKLLLSDSGFYLCAWRLPRAGGRWELFFGEGSRLTVL.